The table lists the clone carrying this TCR beta chain with a few counts. Its matching antigen is unknown. The source of the sample is a study of cytomegalovirus exposure and HLA in healthy donors. Regarding the study as a whole: An analysis that was carried out later associated 17,000 or so TCR beta sequences with HLA alleles at 0.05 false discovery rate. Clonal expansion, a later analysis showed, was greater in HLA-associated TCR beta chains than in equally common others. A prior analysis recorded that most TCR beta V segments were productive about 90% or about 30% of the time.

Vbeta (60) and Jbeta (13) primers were used in the PCR. Clones were sequenced by immunoSEQ multiplex PCR, and TCRdb holds only the in-frame ones, with some missing. The table lists approximately 140,000 clones, nearly 85% of them singletons, with over 1% in the top ten. While unrecorded immune exposures were likely, the donors were nominally healthy when sampled. The TCR was taken from a boy under 18 in good health and CMV-seronegative. Source material: PBMCs.

CDR3 region: CASSQDLAGRAQYF. Written as DNA, the CDR3 is TGTGCCAGCAGCCAAGACCTAGCGGGAAGGGCCCAGTACTTC. This chain links TRBV14 with TRBJ2-5, with TRBD2 matching 9 bases. The V and J ends lost 0 bases and 9 bases, in that order; junction bases with no gene match: 5. Germline CDR1 is SGHDN and CDR2 is FVKESK. The CDR3 totals 14 residues.